This T cell receptor beta chain appears in the sequencing data of a study of blood T cell repertoires in COVID-19. The overall study: Both acute and convalescent COVID-19 samples were obtained from the United States, Italy and Spain. PBMCs, B-cell-depleted T cells, or T cells were the source of the cDNA or gDNA that made up the material.

CDR3 length equals 14 residues. J gave up 10 bases and V 0 bases, and 5 bases lay outside the gene matches. Germline assignment: CDR1 MNHNS and CDR2 SASEGT. Under the authors' procedure: It was from reference gene primer amplification that nucleated cell counts were estimated. The table came from immunoSEQ multiplex PCR; TCRdb's copy has only in-frame clones and leaves some out. V and J calls and clone size are as listed in that table; D and trimming were resolved from the DNA. The sample has just over 75,000 clones; roughly 89% are singletons. Material: peripheral blood. The source of this sequence is a woman at least 80 years old with active or convalescent COVID-19. V gene TRBV6-1 combines with J gene TRBJ1-4; TRBD1 matches at 7 bases. As DNA, the CDR3 is TGTGCCAGCAGTGAAGCTGACAGGGTAGGAAAACTGTTTTTT. Protein product: CASSEADRVGKLFF.